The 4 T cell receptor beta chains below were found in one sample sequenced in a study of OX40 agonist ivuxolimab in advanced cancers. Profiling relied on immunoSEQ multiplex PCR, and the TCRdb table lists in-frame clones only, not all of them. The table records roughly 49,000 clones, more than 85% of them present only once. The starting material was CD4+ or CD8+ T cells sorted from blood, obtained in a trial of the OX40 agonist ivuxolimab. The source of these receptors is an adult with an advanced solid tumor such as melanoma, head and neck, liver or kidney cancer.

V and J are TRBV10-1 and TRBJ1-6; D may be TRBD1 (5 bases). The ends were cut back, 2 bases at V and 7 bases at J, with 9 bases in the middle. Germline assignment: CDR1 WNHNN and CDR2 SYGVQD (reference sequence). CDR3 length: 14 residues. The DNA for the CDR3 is TGCGCCAGCAGTGAGGGATGGGGGAATTCACCCCTCCACTTT. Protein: CASSEGWGNSPLHF.

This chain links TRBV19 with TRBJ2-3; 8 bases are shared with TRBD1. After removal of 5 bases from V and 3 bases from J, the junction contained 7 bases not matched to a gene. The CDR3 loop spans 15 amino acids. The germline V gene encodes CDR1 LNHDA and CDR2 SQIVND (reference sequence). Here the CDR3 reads CASSQQGVWTDTQYF. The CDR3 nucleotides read TGTGCCAGTAGTCAACAGGGGGTTTGGACAGATACGCAGTATTTT.

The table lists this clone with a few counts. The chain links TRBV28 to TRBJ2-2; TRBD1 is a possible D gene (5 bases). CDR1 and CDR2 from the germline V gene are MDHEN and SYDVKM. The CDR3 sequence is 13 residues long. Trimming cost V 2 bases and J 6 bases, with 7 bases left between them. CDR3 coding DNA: TGTGCCAGCAGTTTAGTAGGGGCCGGGGAGCTGTTTTTT. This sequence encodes CASSLVGAGELFF.

CDR3 bases: TGCGCCAGCAGCCAAGTCTGGTTGTCGGCTTTAAGCTCCTACGAGCAGTACTTC. Amino acids: CASSQVWLSALSSYEQYF. The chain joins TRBV4-1 to TRBJ2-7; D not resolved. From germline, CDR1 is MGHRA and CDR2 YSYEKL. Trimming took 1 base from V and 0 from J, leaving 19 bases between them. This CDR3 comprises 18 residues.